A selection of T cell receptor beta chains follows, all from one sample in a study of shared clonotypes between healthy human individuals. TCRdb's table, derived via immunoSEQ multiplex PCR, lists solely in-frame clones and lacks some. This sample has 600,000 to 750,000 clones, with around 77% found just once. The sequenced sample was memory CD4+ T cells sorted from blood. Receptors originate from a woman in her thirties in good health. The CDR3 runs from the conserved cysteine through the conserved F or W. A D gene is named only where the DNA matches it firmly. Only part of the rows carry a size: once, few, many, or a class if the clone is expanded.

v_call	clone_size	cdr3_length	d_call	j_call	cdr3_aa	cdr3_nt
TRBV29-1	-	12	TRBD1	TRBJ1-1	CSVWTGGTEAFF	TGCAGCGTCTGGACAGGGGGCACTGAAGCTTTCTTT
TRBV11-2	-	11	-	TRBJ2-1	CASSQFDEQFF	TGTGCCAGCAGCCAGTTCGATGAGCAGTTCTTC
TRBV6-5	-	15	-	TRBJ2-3	CASGNGGWGTDTQYF	TGTGCCAGCGGTAATGGGGGATGGGGCACAGATACGCAGTATTTT
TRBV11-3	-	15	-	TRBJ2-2	CASSAGTTNTGELFF	TGTGCCAGCAGCGCCGGGACCACGAACACCGGGGAGCTGTTTTTT
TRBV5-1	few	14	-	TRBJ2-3	CASSLEWTTDTQYF	TGCGCCAGCAGCTTGGAATGGACCACAGATACGCAGTATTTT
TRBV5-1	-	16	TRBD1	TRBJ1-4	CASSLVQGGPNEKLFF	TGCGCCAGCAGCTTGGTCCAGGGGGGGCCCAATGAAAAACTGTTTTTT
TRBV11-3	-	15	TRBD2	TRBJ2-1	CASSLGLAGNNEQFF	TGTGCCAGCAGCTTGGGACTAGCGGGAAACAATGAGCAGTTCTTC
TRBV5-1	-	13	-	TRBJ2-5	CASSRTVQETQYF	TGCGCCAGCAGCAGGACAGTTCAAGAGACCCAGTACTTC
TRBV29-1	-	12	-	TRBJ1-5	CSVEVEGQPQHF	TGCAGCGTTGAAGTCGAGGGTCAGCCCCAGCATTTT
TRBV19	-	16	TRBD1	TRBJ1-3	CASSIPGRGAGNTIYF	TGTGCCAGTAGTATCCCCGGCAGGGGGGCTGGAAACACCATATATTTT
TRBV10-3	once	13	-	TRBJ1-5	CAISDKPDQPQHF	TGTGCCATCAGCGATAAACCTGATCAGCCCCAGCATTTT
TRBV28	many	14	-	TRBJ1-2	CASSLERGRFGYTF	TGTGCCAGCAGTTTAGAGAGGGGGAGGTTTGGCTACACCTTC
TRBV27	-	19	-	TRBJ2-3	CASSLIGRRGLQRGDTQYF	TGTGCCAGCAGTTTAATCGGCCGGCGGGGGCTCCAAAGAGGGGATACGCAGTATTTT
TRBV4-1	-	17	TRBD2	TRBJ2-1	CASSYRTPAGAGDEQFF	TGCGCCAGCAGCTACCGAACCCCAGCGGGAGCAGGCGATGAGCAGTTCTTC
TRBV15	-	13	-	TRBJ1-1	CATSREQADEAFF	TGTGCCACCAGCAGAGAACAGGCCGATGAAGCTTTCTTT
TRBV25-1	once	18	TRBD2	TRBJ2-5	CASSESGLAGGPGETQYF	TGTGCCAGCAGTGAATCGGGGCTAGCGGGAGGTCCAGGAGAGACCCAGTACTTC
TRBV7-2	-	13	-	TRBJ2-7	CAGSPRSSYEQYF	TGTGCCGGCAGCCCCAGATCGTCCTACGAGCAGTACTTC
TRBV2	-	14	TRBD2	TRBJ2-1	CASRYSGPYNEQFF	TGTGCCAGCAGGTATAGCGGGCCCTACAATGAGCAGTTCTTC
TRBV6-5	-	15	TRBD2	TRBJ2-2	CASSLTLAGTGELFF	TGTGCCAGCAGTTTAACCCTAGCGGGCACCGGGGAGCTGTTTTTT
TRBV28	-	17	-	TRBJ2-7	CASSSRSGAYYPYEQYF	TGTGCCAGCAGTTCTCGGTCGGGGGCGTACTACCCCTACGAGCAGTACTTC
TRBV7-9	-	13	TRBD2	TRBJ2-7	CASSKREGSEQYF	TGTGCCAGCAGCAAGCGGGAGGGGTCCGAGCAGTACTTC
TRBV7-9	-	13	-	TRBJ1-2	CASSWDPSPGYTF	TGTGCCAGCAGCTGGGACCCTTCCCCTGGCTACACCTTC
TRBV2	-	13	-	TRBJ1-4	CASSGRVGEKLFF	TGTGCCAGCAGTGGCAGGGTTGGTGAAAAACTGTTTTTT
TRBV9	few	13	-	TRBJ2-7	CASSVEGGGEQYF	TGTGCCAGCAGCGTGGAGGGAGGTGGCGAGCAGTACTTC
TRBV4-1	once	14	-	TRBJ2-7	CASSRVGITYEQYF	TGCGCCAGCAGCCGGGTGGGCATAACCTACGAGCAGTACTTC
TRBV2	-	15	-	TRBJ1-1	CASSPHEGSNTEAFF	TGTGCCAGCAGTCCACATGAGGGGTCGAACACTGAAGCTTTCTTT
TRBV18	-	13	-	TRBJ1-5	CASSPLGDQPQHF	TGTGCCAGCTCACCACTGGGGGACCAGCCCCAGCATTTT
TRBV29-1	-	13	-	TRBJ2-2	CSVDTSYTGELFF	TGCAGCGTGGATACTAGTTACACCGGGGAGCTGTTTTTT
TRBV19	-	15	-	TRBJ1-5	CASSPVTGLNQPQHF	TGTGCCAGTAGTCCCGTCACAGGGTTGAATCAGCCCCAGCATTTT
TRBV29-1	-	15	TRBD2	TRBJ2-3	CSVDRTSGNTDTQYF	TGCAGCGTTGACAGGACTAGCGGGAACACAGATACGCAGTATTTT
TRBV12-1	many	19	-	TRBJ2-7	CASRYRGARGASGSYEQYF	TGTGCCAGCAGGTACCGCGGGGCCCGAGGGGCTAGCGGATCCTACGAGCAGTACTTC
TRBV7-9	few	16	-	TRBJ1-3	CASTPPGGDSGNTIYF	TGTGCCAGCACCCCCCCAGGCGGTGACTCTGGAAACACCATATATTTT
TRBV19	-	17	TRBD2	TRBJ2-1	CASSSLRTSGSYDEQFF	TGTGCCAGTAGTTCACTTAGGACTAGCGGGAGTTATGATGAGCAGTTCTTC
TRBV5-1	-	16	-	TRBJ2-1	CASRTAQGVPYNEQFF	TGCGCCAGCAGAACCGCCCAAGGGGTCCCCTACAATGAGCAGTTCTTC
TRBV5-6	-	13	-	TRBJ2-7	CASTHSGGFEQYF	TGTGCCAGCACCCACAGCGGAGGGTTCGAGCAGTACTTC
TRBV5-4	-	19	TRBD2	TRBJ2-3	CASSLVGLAGAPSTDTQYF	TGTGCCAGCAGCTTGGTCGGGCTAGCGGGAGCCCCTAGCACAGATACGCAGTATTTT
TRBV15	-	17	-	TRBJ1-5	CATSTGGRGGVNQPQHF	TGTGCCACCAGCACAGGAGGTCGAGGGGGGGTGAATCAGCCCCAGCATTTT
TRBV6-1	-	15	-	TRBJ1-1	CASQPNRVMNTEAFF	TGTGCCAGCCAACCTAACAGGGTCATGAACACTGAAGCTTTCTTT
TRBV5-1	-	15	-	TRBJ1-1	CASSSGWSLGTEAFF	TGCGCCAGCAGCTCAGGCTGGAGTCTGGGTACTGAAGCTTTCTTT
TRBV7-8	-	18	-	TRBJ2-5	CASSQGASVPSAGETQYF	TGTGCCAGCAGCCAGGGCGCTAGCGTGCCCTCGGCGGGGGAGACCCAGTACTTC
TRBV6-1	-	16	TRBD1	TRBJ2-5	CASSDRYLQGAGTQYF	TGTGCCAGCAGTGACCGATATTTACAGGGGGCGGGGACCCAGTACTTC
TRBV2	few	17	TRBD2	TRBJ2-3	CASSEGLAGVASDTQYF	TGTGCCAGCAGTGAGGGACTAGCGGGAGTTGCCTCAGATACGCAGTATTTT
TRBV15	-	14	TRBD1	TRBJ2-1	CATSRETGGGEQFF	TGTGCCACCAGCAGAGAGACAGGGGGAGGTGAGCAGTTCTTC
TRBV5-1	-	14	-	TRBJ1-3	CASSFEVDGNTIYF	TGCGCCAGCAGCTTCGAGGTTGATGGAAACACCATATATTTT
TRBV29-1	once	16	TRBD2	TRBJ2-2	CSVNPRGSGITGELFF	TGCAGCGTGAACCCACGTGGTAGCGGGATCACCGGGGAGCTGTTTTTT
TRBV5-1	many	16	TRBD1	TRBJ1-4	CASRETGGTPNEKLFF	TGCGCCAGCAGGGAGACAGGGGGCACACCTAATGAAAAACTGTTTTTT
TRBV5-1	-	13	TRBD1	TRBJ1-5	CASSAGGGQPQHF	TGCGCCAGCAGCGCAGGGGGTGGGCAGCCCCAGCATTTT
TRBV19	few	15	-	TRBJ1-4	CASSITGLRTEKLFF	TGTGCCAGTAGTATTACCGGCCTCAGGACTGAAAAACTGTTTTTT
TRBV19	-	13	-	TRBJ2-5	CASSRQNPGAQYF	TGTGCCAGTAGTAGGCAGAACCCAGGGGCCCAGTACTTC
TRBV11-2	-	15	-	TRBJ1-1	CASSLDSRGGTEAFF	TGTGCCAGCAGCTTAGATTCCAGGGGAGGCACTGAAGCTTTCTTT
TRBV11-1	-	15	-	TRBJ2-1	CASHSGEPGYNEQFF	TGTGCCAGTCATAGCGGAGAGCCCGGCTACAATGAGCAGTTCTTC
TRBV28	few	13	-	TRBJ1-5	CASSLYANQPQHF	TGTGCCAGCAGTTTATACGCCAATCAGCCCCAGCATTTT
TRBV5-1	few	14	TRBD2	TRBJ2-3	CASSSSFSGETQYF	TGCGCCAGCAGCTCGTCCTTTAGCGGGGAAACGCAGTATTTT